The rows below give T cell receptor beta chains drawn from one sample of a study of T-cell reconstitution after alpha-beta-depleted transplantation in children. TCRdb re-derived calls from the PCR reads in MiXCR, one entry per CDR3 protein. Of some 110,000 distinct CDR3 sequences listed, about 9.3% are singletons. The sample in question was PBMCs, obtained before TCRalphabeta/CD19-depleted stem cell transplant. Source of these receptors: a boy younger than 10 with acute lymphoblastic leukemia, due to receive a stem cell transplant. The CDR3 runs from the conserved cysteine through the conserved F or W. Fields, in order: V gene, clone size, D gene, J gene, CDR3 protein, CDR3 DNA. D genes are given only for firm matches. The size of a clone is reported for some rows only, either as once, few or many, or as a class for expanded clones.

TRBV20-1	few	-	TRBJ1-1	CSAASGAFF	TGCAGTGCCGCGAGTGGAGCTTTCTTT
TRBV27	few	-	TRBJ1-2	CASATVPANYGYTF	TGTGCCAGCGCCACAGTGCCTGCTAACTATGGCTACACCTTC
TRBV27	many	-	TRBJ1-2	CASSLRTATGYTF	TGTGCCAGCAGTTTAAGGACAGCAACGGGCTACACCTTC
TRBV11-2	few	-	TRBJ2-6	CASSIDAGTGANVLTF	TGTGCCAGCAGCATAGATGCCGGGACCGGGGCCAACGTCCTGACTTTC
TRBV5-6	many	-	TRBJ2-3	CASSFTDTQYF	TGTGCCAGCAGCTTCACAGATACGCAGTATTTT
TRBV11-2	-	TRBD2	TRBJ2-5	CASSWGGTSGRGETQYF	TGTGCCAGCAGCTGGGGAGGCACTAGCGGGAGGGGGGAGACCCAGTACTTC
TRBV7-8	many	TRBD1	TRBJ1-4	CASSLGQGAEKLFF	TGTGCCAGCAGCTTAGGACAGGGAGCTGAAAAACTGTTTTTT
TRBV10-3	-	-	TRBJ2-3	CAISAVLTDTQYF	TGTGCCATCAGTGCGGTCCTCACAGATACGCAGTATTTT
TRBV7-8	many	-	TRBJ2-6	CASSLRQLGSGANVLTF	TGTGCCAGCAGCCTACGACAGTTAGGCTCTGGGGCCAACGTCCTGACTTTC
TRBV7-9	-	TRBD2	TRBJ2-7	CASSSTGLAIDEQYF	TGTGCCAGCAGCTCCACGGGACTAGCGATCGACGAGCAGTACTTC
TRBV27	many	-	TRBJ2-2	CASSSMGGELFF	TGTGCCAGCAGTTCAATGGGTGGGGAGCTGTTTTTT
TRBV20-1	few	TRBD1	TRBJ1-5	CSARPSTGGKEPQHF	TGCAGTGCTAGACCTTCTACAGGGGGCAAGGAGCCCCAGCATTTT
TRBV12-3/TRBV12-4	-	-	TRBJ2-1	CASSLSRNPYNEQFF	TGTGCCAGCAGTTTGTCCCGGAACCCTTACAATGAGCAGTTCTTC
TRBV20-1	few	-	TRBJ2-3	CSARDLRGSTDTQYF	TGCAGTGCTAGAGATCTCCGGGGAAGCACAGATACGCAGTATTTT
TRBV20-1	-	TRBD1	TRBJ2-5	CSARGQVGQETQYF	TGCAGTGCTAGGGGACAGGTCGGGCAAGAGACCCAGTACTTC
TRBV28	few	-	TRBJ2-5	CASSRGRTQETQYF	TGTGCCAGCAGTCGCGGACGGACCCAAGAGACCCAGTACTTC
TRBV5-1	many	-	TRBJ2-1	CASSLSSTYNEQFF	TGCGCCAGCAGCTTGTCCAGCACCTACAATGAGCAGTTCTTC
TRBV10-2	many	TRBD2	TRBJ2-2	CASISGRWNTGELFF	TGCGCCAGCATTAGCGGGAGATGGAACACCGGGGAGCTGTTTTTT
TRBV5-1	-	TRBD1	TRBJ1-4	CASSLDRGQGQLFF	TGCGCCAGCAGCTTGGATAGGGGACAGGGCCAACTGTTTTTT
TRBV7-9	-	-	TRBJ1-1	CASREGPNTEAFF	TGTGCCAGCAGGGAAGGCCCGAACACTGAAGCTTTCTTT
TRBV4-1	few	-	TRBJ2-7	CASSQDTGGIYEQYF	TGCGCCAGCAGCCAAGATACAGGCGGGATCTACGAGCAGTACTTC
TRBV28	-	TRBD2	TRBJ2-7	CATRKREWSYEQYF	TGTGCCACCAGAAAGCGGGAGTGGAGCTACGAGCAGTACTTC
TRBV20-1	few	-	TRBJ1-2	CSARDSTPEDYGYTF	TGCAGTGCTAGAGATAGTACCCCGGAGGACTATGGCTACACCTTC
TRBV20-1	few	-	TRBJ2-3	CSARGPGPQYF	TGCAGTGCTAGAGGACCGGGGCCGCAGTATTTT
TRBV10-1	many	TRBD1	TRBJ1-1	CASSEPGTGEAFF	TGCGCCAGCAGTGAGCCGGGGACAGGTGAAGCTTTCTTT
TRBV5-1	-	TRBD2	TRBJ2-1	CASSLVGGRAGYNEQFF	TGCGCCAGCAGCTTGGTAGGTGGGAGGGCCGGGTACAATGAGCAGTTCTTC
TRBV4-1	many	-	TRBJ2-7	CASSQEWSYYEQYF	TGCGCCAGCAGCCAGGAGTGGTCCTACTACGAGCAGTACTTC
TRBV11-1	few	TRBD1	TRBJ2-7	CASSLSGGLSYEQYF	TGTGCCAGCAGCTTATCAGGGGGCCTGTCCTACGAGCAGTACTTC